This T cell receptor beta chain was observed in a study of blood T cells in healthy people across ages. The study's findings and limits: Long-lived and aged donors differed, with more naive CD4+ cells and higher diversity in the long-lived.

There were at least 5.5 micrograms of total RNA extracted from every sample. Primers used in a second PCR of about 7 to 11 cycles were a sample-barcoded 5' primer and a J-beta primer mix. Each cDNA molecule received a tag from a template-switch adaptor that had 12 random nucleotides. At least 2.5 million CDR3-containing paired-end reads were obtained per sample. TCRdb re-called the 5' RACE reads through MiXCR, storing one row per CDR3 protein. The table lists fewer than 1.5 million distinct CDR3 sequences, about 43% of them singletons. CDR3 length: 13 amino acids. The V end was cut by 3 bases, the J end by 6 bases, with 9 bases between. As regards this clonotype: Its antigen remains unidentified.

The chain joins TRBV12-3 or TRBV12-4 to TRBJ1-3; no reliable D call. Sequenced material: blood. The clonotype was recovered from a woman between 18 and 29 years old in good health. The CDR3 sequence: CASSLFIENTIYF. The CDR3 DNA reads TGTGCCAGCAGTTTGTTTATAGAAAACACCATATATTTT.